A selection of T cell receptor beta chains follows, all from one sample in a study of blood T cell repertoires in COVID-19. Some clones are missing from TCRdb's copy, which holds only in-frame ones; the method was immunoSEQ multiplex PCR. The sample holds about 80,000 clones, 75% to 90% seen once. Sequencing was carried out using peripheral blood. Every receptor here comes from a woman aged 40 to 55 with active or convalescent COVID-19. CDR3s include the opening cysteine and the closing phenylalanine or tryptophan. The D gene is left open where the match is weak. A row's size may be missing; if present it is once, few, many or a size class.

clone size,D gene,J gene,V gene,CDR3 DNA,CDR3 protein
.,.,TRBJ1-3,TRBV27,TGTGCCAGCAGTTTATCCTGGCATGCTGGAAACACCATATATTTT,CASSLSWHAGNTIYF
.,.,TRBJ2-7,TRBV7-9,TGTGCCAGCAGCTTAGTGGGGGCCAGGGGTTATGGTAAGCAGTACTTC,CASSLVGARGYGKQYF
.,TRBD1,TRBJ2-7,TRBV29-1,TGCAGCGCACTGACAGGGGGCTACGAGCAGTACTTC,CSALTGGYEQYF
.,TRBD1,TRBJ1-2,TRBV6-6,TGTGCCAGCAGTTACTCGCCGACAGGGGGCTGGGGCTACACCTTC,CASSYSPTGGWGYTF
.,TRBD2,TRBJ2-2,TRBV28,TGTGCCAGCAGACGCGGACTAGCGGGAGAGGGGATCGGGGAGCTGTTTTTT,CASRRGLAGEGIGELFF
.,TRBD1,TRBJ1-1,TRBV7-9,TGTGCCAGCACCGGGACAGCCAACACTGAAGCTTTCTTT,CASTGTANTEAFF
.,.,TRBJ2-1,TRBV19,TGTGCCAGTAAGAGTAGCGGAAGAACTCAGTTCTTC,CASKSSGRTQFF
.,TRBD1,TRBJ1-2,TRBV11-2,TGTGCCAGCAGCTTAGACTCCACAGGGGGCCATGGCTACACCTTC,CASSLDSTGGHGYTF
.,.,TRBJ2-1,TRBV5-1,TGCGCCAGCAGCTTGGGACAGGAGCACAATGAGCAGTTCTTC,CASSLGQEHNEQFF
few,TRBD1,TRBJ2-5,TRBV7-9,TGTGCCAGCAGCTTAGACGTTCGACAGGGCCTCCAAGAGACCCAGTACTTC,CASSLDVRQGLQETQYF
.,TRBD2,TRBJ2-7,TRBV6-5,TGTGCCAGCAGTTATCGGGTAGCGGGAGGATACTACGAGCAGTACTTC,CASSYRVAGGYYEQYF
.,TRBD1,TRBJ1-3,TRBV28,TGTGCCAGCAGTTTATTAGCTGACAGGGGTGGAAACACCATATATTTT,CASSLLADRGGNTIYF
.,.,TRBJ1-2,TRBV10-3,TGTGCCATCACACCTTCACAGGGAGCCGGCTACACCTTC,CAITPSQGAGYTF
.,.,TRBJ2-2,TRBV19,TGTGCCACCCACCCAGGCGTGAACACCGGGGAGCTGTTTTTT,CATHPGVNTGELFF
.,.,TRBJ2-3,TRBV24-1,TGTGCCACCAGTGATTTTTTCTCCACAGATACGCAGTATTTT,CATSDFFSTDTQYF
.,TRBD1,TRBJ1-1,TRBV5-6,TGTGCCAGCAGCGTAACAGGGGGGTTGAACACTGAAGCTTTCTTT,CASSVTGGLNTEAFF
.,.,TRBJ1-1,TRBV12-5,TGTGCTACCAGAAGCAGGGGGAACACTGAAGCTTTCTTT,CATRSRGNTEAFF
once,TRBD1,TRBJ1-5,TRBV28,TGTGCCAGCAGACCTCCCGGGACAGGGGGGAGAAATCAGCCCCAGCATTTT,CASRPPGTGGRNQPQHF
.,TRBD1,TRBJ1-5,TRBV25-1,TGTGCCAGCCAGGGGGCAGGTCAGCCCCAGCATTTT,CASQGAGQPQHF
.,.,TRBJ1-1,TRBV5-6,TGTGCCAGCAGCCAGAGGGGGGGAGCTCGGATTCGCACTGAAGCTTTCTTT,CASSQRGGARIRTEAFF
.,TRBD2,TRBJ2-1,TRBV28,TGTGCCAGCAGTTTACCTTGGGGACTAGCGGCAGACAATGAGCAGTTCTTC,CASSLPWGLAADNEQFF